A single sample gave rise to the 18 T cell receptor beta chains below, sequenced in a study of CD8+ T cells in alopecia areata. This sample's treatment: oral pan-JAK inhibitor, 5-10 mg twice daily. Reverse transcribed after extraction, RNA yielded cDNA as the sequencing template. Data came from immunoSEQ multiplex PCR; TCRdb stores just in-frame clones and leaves some out. Among 150,000 or so clones, approximately 86% were seen once, and the ten largest hold roughly 13%. The sequencing here drew on CD8+ T cells sorted from blood, taken at week 4, from a patient treated with tofacitinib. These receptors were obtained from a human donor with alopecia areata.

The chain combines TRBV19 with TRBJ1-1; tentative D call: TRBD1 (6 bases). The V end lost 10 bases, the J end lost 4 bases, and 7 bases lay between the germline ends. The CDR3 totals 10 residues. The germline V gene encodes CDR1 LNHDA and CDR2 SQIVND (reference sequence). The CDR3 reads CATGATEAFF. The DNA for the CDR3 is TGTGCCACGGGGGCCACTGAAGCTTTCTTT.

The gene calls are TRBV29-1 and TRBJ2-7; TRBD2 matches 12 bases. Germline-derived CDR1 and CDR2 are SQVTM and ANQGSEA. The length of the CDR3 is 15 residues. V lost 4 bases and J lost 3; bases outside the gene matches: 7. The CDR3 protein is CSVVPSGRVGYEQYF. CDR3 nucleotide sequence: TGCAGCGTTGTCCCTAGCGGGAGGGTTGGCTACGAGCAGTACTTC.

The rearrangement uses TRBV2 and TRBJ2-7; TRBD2 might be the D (5 bases). The germline V and J ends were trimmed by 11 bases and 5 bases, with 13 bases remaining between them. CDR1 is SNHLY, CDR2 FYNNEI, per germline. The length of the CDR3 is 11 residues. The CDR3 DNA reads TGTGCCCAGGACTGGGGTAACGAGCAGTACTTC. Protein: CAQDWGNEQYF.

This chain joins TRBV7-9 and TRBJ2-5; D is unresolved. CDR3 length: 11 amino acids. The germline V gene encodes CDR1 SEHNR and CDR2 FQNEAQ (reference sequence). The V and J ends lost 4 bases and 0 bases respectively, with 0 bases between them. CDR3 coding DNA: TGTGCCAGCAGCTACCAAGAGACCCAGTACTTC. This gives the protein CASSYQETQYF.

The gene calls are TRBV10-3 and TRBJ1-5; 9 bases align to TRBD1. V dropped 8 bases and J dropped 7; count of bases not matched to a gene: 6. CDR3 size: 13 residues. The germline CDR1 and CDR2 sequences are ENHRY and SYGVKD. The CDR3 nucleotides are TGTGCCATCCAGGACAGGGGAGACCAGCCCCAGCATTTT. It encodes CAIQDRGDQPQHF.

The chain links TRBV6-5 to TRBJ2-2; perhaps TRBD2 as D (5 bases). CDR3 length: 14 residues. V was shortened by 2 bases and J by 5 bases, with 9 bases between the two germline ends. Germline CDR1 is MNHEY and CDR2 is SVGAGI. The CDR3 region is CASSYGRDTGELFF. The CDR3 DNA reads as TGTGCCAGCAGTTACGGTCGGGATACCGGGGAGCTGTTTTTT.

The chain is built from TRBV4-1 and TRBJ1-5; TRBD1 matches at 9 bases. Germline lookup yields CDR1 MGHRA and CDR2 YSYEKL. V lost 4 bases, J lost 4 bases, and 5 bases stayed unmatched. CDR3 size: 15 residues. CDR3: CASSPWTGANQPQHF. In DNA, the CDR3 is TGCGCCAGCAGCCCGTGGACAGGGGCTAATCAGCCCCAGCATTTT.

The V gene is TRBV7-9, the J gene TRBJ2-7, with a possible D match to TRBD1 (5 bases). V was shortened by 2 bases and J by 0 bases, with 20 bases between the two germline ends. Germline CDR1 SEHNR, CDR2 FQNEAQ (reference sequence). The CDR3 loop spans 18 amino acids. The CDR3 reads CASSLPPTDSTVSYEQYF. The CDR3 DNA reads as TGTGCCAGCAGCTTACCCCCAACAGACTCGACAGTCTCCTACGAGCAGTACTTC.

This chain links TRBV4-1 with TRBJ2-2; tentative D call: TRBD2 (5 bases). V was clipped by 1 base and J by 1 base, with 13 bases between them. The CDR3 has 17 amino acids. The germline V gene encodes CDR1 MGHRA and CDR2 YSYEKL. CDR3: CASSQVPLGGNTGELFF. The CDR3 DNA reads as TGCGCCAGCAGCCAAGTCCCTCTCGGAGGGAACACCGGGGAGCTGTTTTTT.

This chain uses TRBV25-1 with TRBJ2-7; 7 bases agree with TRBD1. The CDR3 loop spans 14 amino acids. With V trimmed by 3 bases and J by 1 base, 3 bases remained unmatched. Looked up from germline, CDR1 is MGHDK and CDR2 is SYGVNS. CDR3 sequence: CASSDWDSSYEQYF. In nucleotides, the CDR3 is TGTGCCAGCAGTGATTGGGACAGTTCCTACGAGCAGTACTTC.

This sequence joins TRBV6-1 and TRBJ2-7; 9 nucleotides match TRBD1. The germline V gene has CDR1 MNHNS and CDR2 SASEGT. V shed 1 base, J shed 2 bases, and the junction held 3 bases outside the gene matches. CDR3 length: 15 amino acids. As DNA, the CDR3 is TGTGCCAGCAGTGAAGGGAACAGGGGGCCCTACGAGCAGTACTTC. Its protein product is CASSEGNRGPYEQYF.

The rearrangement uses TRBV6-5 and TRBJ2-1; D may be TRBD1 (5 bases). The germline CDR1 and CDR2 sequences are MNHEY and SVGAGI. V was trimmed by 0 bases and J by 5 bases, leaving 8 bases between them. The CDR3 sequence is 14 residues long. The CDR3 region has the DNA TGTGCCAGCAGTTACTCGGACAAAAACAATGAGCAGTTCTTC. As protein: CASSYSDKNNEQFF.

The rearrangement links TRBV6-1 to TRBJ1-1, with D uncertain. CDR3 size: 9 residues. Between the trimmed V and J ends, which lost 8 bases and 11 bases, there was a span of 9 bases. The germline CDR1 and CDR2 sequences are MNHNS and SASEGT. The CDR3 spells CASSSRAFF. CDR3 nucleotides: TGTGCCAGCTCATCCAGGGCTTTCTTT.

The rearrangement links TRBV6-6 to TRBJ2-7; D may match TRBD1 or TRBD2 (5 bases each). This CDR3 comprises 15 residues. Germline-derived CDR1 and CDR2 are MNHNY and SVGAGI (reference sequence). The V end lost 2 bases, the J end lost 1 base, and 12 bases lay between the germline ends. CDR3 sequence (DNA): TGTGCCAGCAGTTACGCTACCGGGACGTCCTACGAGCAGTACTTC. This gives the protein CASSYATGTSYEQYF.

The DNA of the CDR3 is TGTGCCAGTAGTTTGGCAGCCGAATTCACAGATACGCAGTATTTT. Protein sequence: CASSLAAEFTDTQYF. The J gene is TRBJ2-3, the V gene TRBV19; D is undetermined. Germline lookup yields CDR1 LNHDA and CDR2 SQIVND (reference sequence). Between the trimmed V and J ends, which lost 5 bases and 2 bases, there was a span of 14 bases. The CDR3 loop spans 15 amino acids.

This clone has at least ten counts. The genes are TRBV29-1 and TRBJ2-1; maybe TRBD1 (5 bases). The CDR3 has 13 amino acids. Between the trimmed V and J ends, which lost 3 bases and 6 bases, there was a span of 12 bases. Looked up from germline, CDR1 is SQVTM and CDR2 is ANQGSEA. CDR3 region: CSVERQLFNEQFF. The CDR3 DNA follows: TGCAGCGTTGAGAGACAGCTTTTCAATGAGCAGTTCTTC.

The V gene is TRBV5-1, the J gene TRBJ2-1, with 10 nucleotides matching TRBD2. CDR3 length: 15 amino acids. Germline V gives CDR1 SGHRS, CDR2 YFSETQ. Germline trimming cut 4 bases from V and 3 bases from J; bases unmatched to any gene: 4. The CDR3: CASSPGLADYNEQFF. In DNA form, the CDR3 reads TGCGCCAGCAGCCCAGGACTAGCGGACTACAATGAGCAGTTCTTC.

The V gene is TRBV30, the J gene TRBJ2-5; D is unresolved. The DNA end is more similar to TRBJ2-7, so the J call may be wrong. CDR3 length: 11 amino acids. Looked up from germline, CDR1 is GTSNPN and CDR2 is SVGIG (reference sequence). CDR3 sequence reads: CAWSDLYEQYF. The CDR3 DNA follows: TGTGCCTGGAGTGACCTCTACGAGCAGTACTTC.